This T cell receptor (beta chain) stems from a study of shared clonotypes between healthy human individuals. The method was immunoSEQ multiplex PCR; TCRdb's version includes in-frame clones alone and lacks a portion of them. The top ten clones hold approximately 1.2% of a sample with approximately 1,500,000 clones, around 95% of them seen once. The CDR3 is made up of 16 amino acids. Germline V lookup: CDR1 PRHDT, CDR2 FYEKMQ (reference sequence). Trimming left V 5 bases short and J 7 bases short, with 21 bases between. The rearrangement links TRBV13 to TRBJ2-1; D is perhaps TRBD2 (6 bases). The clonotype was recovered from a man under 40 in good health. Sequenced input: naive CD4+ T cells sorted from blood. The subset is: CD45RA+ positively selected. CDR3 loop: CASSLKGRLLWNEQFF. Here the CDR3 DNA reads TGTGCCAGCAGCCTAAAAGGGAGGCTTTTATGGAATGAGCAGTTCTTC.